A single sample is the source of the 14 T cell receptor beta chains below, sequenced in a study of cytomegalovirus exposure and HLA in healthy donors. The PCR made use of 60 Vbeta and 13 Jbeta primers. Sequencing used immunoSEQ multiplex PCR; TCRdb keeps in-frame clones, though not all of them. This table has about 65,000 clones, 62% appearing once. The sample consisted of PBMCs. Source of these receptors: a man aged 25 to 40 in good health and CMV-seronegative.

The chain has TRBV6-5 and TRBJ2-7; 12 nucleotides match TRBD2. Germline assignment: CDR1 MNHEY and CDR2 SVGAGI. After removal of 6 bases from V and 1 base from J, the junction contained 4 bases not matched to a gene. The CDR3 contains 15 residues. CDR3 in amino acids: CASSRLAGESYEQYF. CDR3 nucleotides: TGTGCCAGCAGCCGACTAGCGGGGGAGTCCTACGAGCAGTACTTC.

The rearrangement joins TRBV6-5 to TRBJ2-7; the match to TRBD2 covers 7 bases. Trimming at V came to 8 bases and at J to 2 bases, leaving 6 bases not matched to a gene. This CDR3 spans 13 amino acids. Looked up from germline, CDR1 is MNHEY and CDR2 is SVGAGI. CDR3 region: CASGSSGAYEQYF. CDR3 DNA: TGTGCCAGCGGTTCTAGCGGAGCCTACGAGCAGTACTTC.

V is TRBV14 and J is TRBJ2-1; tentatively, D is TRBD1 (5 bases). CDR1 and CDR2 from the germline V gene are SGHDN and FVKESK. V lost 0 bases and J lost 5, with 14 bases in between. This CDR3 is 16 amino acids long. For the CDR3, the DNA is TGTGCCAGCAGCCAAGATTATGACAGCCTTCACAATGAGCAGTTCTTC. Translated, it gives CASSQDYDSLHNEQFF.

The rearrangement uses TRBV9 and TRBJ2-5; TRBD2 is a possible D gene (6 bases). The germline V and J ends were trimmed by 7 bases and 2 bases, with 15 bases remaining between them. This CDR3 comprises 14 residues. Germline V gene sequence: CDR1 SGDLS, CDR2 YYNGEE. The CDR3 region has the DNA TGTGCCAGCGCCGTCGGGGGAGTACAAGAGACCCAGTACTTC. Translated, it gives CASAVGGVQETQYF.

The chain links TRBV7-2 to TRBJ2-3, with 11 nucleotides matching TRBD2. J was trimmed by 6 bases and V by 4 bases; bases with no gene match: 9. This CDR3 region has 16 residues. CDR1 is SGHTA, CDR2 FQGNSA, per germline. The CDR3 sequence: CASSYDLAGGPDTQYF. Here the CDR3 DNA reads TGTGCCAGCAGCTATGATCTAGCGGGGGGCCCGGATACGCAGTATTTT.

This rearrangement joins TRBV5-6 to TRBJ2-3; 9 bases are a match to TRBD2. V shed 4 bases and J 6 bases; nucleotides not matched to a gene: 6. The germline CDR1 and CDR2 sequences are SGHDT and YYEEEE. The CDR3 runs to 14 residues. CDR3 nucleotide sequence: TGTGCCAGCAGCATACTAGCGGGCGGCGATACGCAGTATTTT. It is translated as CASSILAGGDTQYF.

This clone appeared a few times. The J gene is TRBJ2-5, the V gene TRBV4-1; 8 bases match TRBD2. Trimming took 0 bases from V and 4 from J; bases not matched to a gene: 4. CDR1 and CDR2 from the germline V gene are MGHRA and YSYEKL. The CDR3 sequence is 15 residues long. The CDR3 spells CASSQDRGGPETQYF. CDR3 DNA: TGCGCCAGCAGCCAAGACCGGGGGGGGCCAGAGACCCAGTACTTC.

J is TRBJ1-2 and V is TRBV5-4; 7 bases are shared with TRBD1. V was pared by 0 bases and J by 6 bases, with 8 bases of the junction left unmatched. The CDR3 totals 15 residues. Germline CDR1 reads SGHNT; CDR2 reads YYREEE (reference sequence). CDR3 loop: CASSLAVRGWDGYTF. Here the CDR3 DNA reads TGTGCCAGCAGCTTGGCCGTCAGGGGGTGGGATGGCTACACCTTC.

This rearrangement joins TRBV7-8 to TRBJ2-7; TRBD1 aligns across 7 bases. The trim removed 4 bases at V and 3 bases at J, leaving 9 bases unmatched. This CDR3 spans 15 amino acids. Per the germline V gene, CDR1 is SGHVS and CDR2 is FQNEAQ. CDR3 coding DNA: TGTGCCAGCAGCTCCGCCCCGGGACAGTACTACGAGCAGTACTTC. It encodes CASSSAPGQYYEQYF.

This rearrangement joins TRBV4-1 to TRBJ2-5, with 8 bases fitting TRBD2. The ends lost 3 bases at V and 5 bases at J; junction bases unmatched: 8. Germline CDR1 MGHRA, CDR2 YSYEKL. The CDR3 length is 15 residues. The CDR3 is CASSHLGGAGETQYF. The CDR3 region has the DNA TGCGCCAGCAGCCACCTCGGGGGGGCGGGCGAGACCCAGTACTTC.

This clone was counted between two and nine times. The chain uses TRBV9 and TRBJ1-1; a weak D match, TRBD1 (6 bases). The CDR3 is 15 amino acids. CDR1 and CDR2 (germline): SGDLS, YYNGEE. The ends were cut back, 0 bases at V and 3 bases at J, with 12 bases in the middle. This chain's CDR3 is CASSVDRVGHTEAFF. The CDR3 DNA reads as TGTGCCAGCAGCGTAGACAGGGTTGGGCACACTGAAGCTTTCTTT.

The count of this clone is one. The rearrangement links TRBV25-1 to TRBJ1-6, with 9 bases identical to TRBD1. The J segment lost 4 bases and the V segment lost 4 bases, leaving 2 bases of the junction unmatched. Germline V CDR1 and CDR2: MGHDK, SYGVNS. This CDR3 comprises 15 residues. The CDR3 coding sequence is TGTGCCAGCAGTGGAGGACAGGGGTATAATTCACCCCTCCACTTT. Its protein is CASSGGQGYNSPLHF.

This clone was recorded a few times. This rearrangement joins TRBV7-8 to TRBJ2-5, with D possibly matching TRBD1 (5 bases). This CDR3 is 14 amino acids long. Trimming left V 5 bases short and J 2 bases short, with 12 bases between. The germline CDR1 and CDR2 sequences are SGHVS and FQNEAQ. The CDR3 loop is CASSPGQPQETQYF. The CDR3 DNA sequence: TGTGCCAGCAGCCCAGGGCAGCCACAAGAGACCCAGTACTTC.

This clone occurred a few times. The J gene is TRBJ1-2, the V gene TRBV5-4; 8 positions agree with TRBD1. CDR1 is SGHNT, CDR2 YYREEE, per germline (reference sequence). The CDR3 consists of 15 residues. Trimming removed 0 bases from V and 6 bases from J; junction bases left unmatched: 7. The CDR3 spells CASSLEGQGVNGYTF. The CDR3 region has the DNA TGTGCCAGCAGCTTGGAAGGACAGGGAGTTAATGGCTACACCTTC. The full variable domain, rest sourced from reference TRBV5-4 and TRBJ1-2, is ETGVTQSPTHLIKTRGQQVTLRCSSQSGHNTVSWYQQALGQGPQFIFQYYREEENGRGNFPPRFSGLQFPNYSSELNVNALELDDSALYLCASSLEGQGVNGYTFGSGTRLTVV.